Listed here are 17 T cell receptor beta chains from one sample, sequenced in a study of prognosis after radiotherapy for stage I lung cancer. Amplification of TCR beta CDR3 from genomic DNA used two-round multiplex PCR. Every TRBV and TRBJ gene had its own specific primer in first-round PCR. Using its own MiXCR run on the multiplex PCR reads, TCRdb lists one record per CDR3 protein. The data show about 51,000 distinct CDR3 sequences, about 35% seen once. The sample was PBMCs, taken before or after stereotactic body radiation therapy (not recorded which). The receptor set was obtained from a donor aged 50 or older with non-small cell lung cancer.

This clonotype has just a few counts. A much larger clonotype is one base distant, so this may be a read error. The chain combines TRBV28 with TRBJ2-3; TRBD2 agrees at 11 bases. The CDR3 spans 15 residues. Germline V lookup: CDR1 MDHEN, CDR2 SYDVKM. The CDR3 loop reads CASSGGTSGLDAQYF. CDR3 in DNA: TGTGCCAGCAGTGGGGGGACTAGCGGATTAGATGCGCAGTATTTT.

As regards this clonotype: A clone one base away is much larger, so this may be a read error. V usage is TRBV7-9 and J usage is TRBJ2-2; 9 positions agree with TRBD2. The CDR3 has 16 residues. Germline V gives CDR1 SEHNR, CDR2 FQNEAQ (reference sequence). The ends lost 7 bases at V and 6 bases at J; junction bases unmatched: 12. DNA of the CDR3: TGTGCCAGCATCCAGGAGGTAGCGGGAGTCGCCGGGGAGCTGTTTTTT. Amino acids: CASIQEVAGVAGELFF.

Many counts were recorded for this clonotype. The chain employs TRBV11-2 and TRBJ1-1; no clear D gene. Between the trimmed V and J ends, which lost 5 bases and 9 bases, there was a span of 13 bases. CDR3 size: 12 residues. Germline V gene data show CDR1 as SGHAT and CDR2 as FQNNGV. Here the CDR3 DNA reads TGTGCCAGCAGCCCTGGAGGGAGGAAAGCTTTCTTT. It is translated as CASSPGGRKAFF.

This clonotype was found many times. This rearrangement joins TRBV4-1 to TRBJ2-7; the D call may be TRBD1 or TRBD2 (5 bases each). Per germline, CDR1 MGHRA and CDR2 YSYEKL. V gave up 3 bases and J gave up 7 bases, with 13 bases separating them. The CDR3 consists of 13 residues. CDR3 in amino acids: CASSQGPRSEQYF. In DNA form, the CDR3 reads TGCGCCAGCAGCCAGGGACCCCGCTCGGAGCAGTACTTC.

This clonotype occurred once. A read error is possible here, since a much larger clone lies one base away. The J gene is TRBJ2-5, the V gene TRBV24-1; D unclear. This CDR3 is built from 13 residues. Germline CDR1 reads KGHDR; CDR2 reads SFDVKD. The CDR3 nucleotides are TGTGACACCAGTGACCCGACTGTGGAGACCCAGTACTTC. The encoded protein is CDTSDPTVETQYF.

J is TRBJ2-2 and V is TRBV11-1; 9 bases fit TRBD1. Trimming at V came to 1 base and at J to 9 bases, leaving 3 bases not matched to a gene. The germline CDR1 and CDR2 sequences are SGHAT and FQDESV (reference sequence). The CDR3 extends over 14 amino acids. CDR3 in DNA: TGTGCCAGCAGCTTAGGGGGACAGGGCTGGGAGCTGTTTTTT. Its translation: CASSLGGQGWELFF.

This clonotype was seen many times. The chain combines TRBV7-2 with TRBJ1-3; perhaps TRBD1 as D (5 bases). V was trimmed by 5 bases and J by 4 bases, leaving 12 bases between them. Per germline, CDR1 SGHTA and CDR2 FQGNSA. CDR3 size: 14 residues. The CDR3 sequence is CASSLTGGGNTIYF. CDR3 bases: TGTGCCAGCAGCCTGACGGGGGGAGGAAACACCATATATTTT.

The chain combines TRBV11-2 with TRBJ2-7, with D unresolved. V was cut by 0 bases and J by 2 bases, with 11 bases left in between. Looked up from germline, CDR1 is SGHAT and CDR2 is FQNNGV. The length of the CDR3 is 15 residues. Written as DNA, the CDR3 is TGTGCCAGCAGCTTAGAGGCTACTGTCGCCTACGAGCAGTACTTC. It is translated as CASSLEATVAYEQYF.

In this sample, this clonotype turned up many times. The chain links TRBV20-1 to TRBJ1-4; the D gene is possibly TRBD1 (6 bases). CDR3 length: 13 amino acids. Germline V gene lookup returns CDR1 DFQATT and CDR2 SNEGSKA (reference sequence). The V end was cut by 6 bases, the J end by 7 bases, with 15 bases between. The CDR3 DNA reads TGCAGTGCCCGAGCAGGGGTGACTGAAAAACTGTTTTTT. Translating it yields CSARAGVTEKLFF.

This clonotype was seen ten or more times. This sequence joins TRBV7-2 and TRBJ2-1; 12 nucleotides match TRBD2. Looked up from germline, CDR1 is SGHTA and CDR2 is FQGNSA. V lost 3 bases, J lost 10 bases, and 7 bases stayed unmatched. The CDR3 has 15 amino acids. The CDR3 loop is CASSFKTSGRVEQFF. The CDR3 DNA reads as TGTGCCAGCAGCTTCAAGACTAGCGGGAGAGTGGAGCAGTTCTTC.

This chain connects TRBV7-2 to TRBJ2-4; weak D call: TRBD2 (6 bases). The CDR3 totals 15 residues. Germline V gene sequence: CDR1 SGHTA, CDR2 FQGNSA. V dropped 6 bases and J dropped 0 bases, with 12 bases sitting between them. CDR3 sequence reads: CASSLSGVAKNIQYF. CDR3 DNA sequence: TGTGCCAGCAGTCTATCGGGGGTAGCCAAAAACATTCAGTACTTC.

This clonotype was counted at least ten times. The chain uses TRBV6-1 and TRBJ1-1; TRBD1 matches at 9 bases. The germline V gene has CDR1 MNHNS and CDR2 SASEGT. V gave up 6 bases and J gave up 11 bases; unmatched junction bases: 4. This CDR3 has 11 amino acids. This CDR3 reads CASSLGTGAFF. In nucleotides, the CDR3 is TGTGCCAGCAGCCTCGGGACAGGGGCTTTCTTT.

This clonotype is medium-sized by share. The CDR3 loop reads CAWSGGGNYGYTF. CDR3 DNA: TGTGCCTGGAGTGGAGGCGGAAACTATGGCTACACCTTC. The chain uses TRBV30 and TRBJ1-2; D is unclear. Deletions cut 1 base from V and 2 bases from J, with 8 bases between. CDR1 and CDR2 (germline): GTSNPN, SVGIG (reference sequence). The CDR3 contains 13 residues.

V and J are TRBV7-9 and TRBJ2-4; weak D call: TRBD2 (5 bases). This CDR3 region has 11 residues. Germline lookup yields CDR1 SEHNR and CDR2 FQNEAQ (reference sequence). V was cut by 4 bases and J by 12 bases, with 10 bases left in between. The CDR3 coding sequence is TGTGCCAGCAGCTCAGGACTCGGTCAGTACTTC. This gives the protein CASSSGLGQYF.

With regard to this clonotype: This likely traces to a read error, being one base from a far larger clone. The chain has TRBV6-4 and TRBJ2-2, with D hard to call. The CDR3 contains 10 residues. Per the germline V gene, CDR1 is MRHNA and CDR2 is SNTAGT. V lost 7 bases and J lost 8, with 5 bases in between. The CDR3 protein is CASISGELFF. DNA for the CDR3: TGTGCCAGCATCTCAGGGGAGCTGTTTTTT.

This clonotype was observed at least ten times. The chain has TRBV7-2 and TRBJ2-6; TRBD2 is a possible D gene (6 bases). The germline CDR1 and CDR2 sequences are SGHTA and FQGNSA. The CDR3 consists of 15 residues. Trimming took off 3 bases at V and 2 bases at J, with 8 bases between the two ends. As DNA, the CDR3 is TGTGCCAGCAGCTTCACGGGAGCTGGGGCCAACGTCCTGACTTTC. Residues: CASSFTGAGANVLTF.

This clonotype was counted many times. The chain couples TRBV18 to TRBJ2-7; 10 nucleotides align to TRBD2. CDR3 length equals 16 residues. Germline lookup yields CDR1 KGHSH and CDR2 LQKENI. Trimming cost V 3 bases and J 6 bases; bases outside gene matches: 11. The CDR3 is CASSPLAGAGKSEQYF. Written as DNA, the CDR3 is TGTGCCAGCTCACCGCTAGCGGGGGCTGGGAAAAGCGAGCAGTACTTC. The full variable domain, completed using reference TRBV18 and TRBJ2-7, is NAGVMQNPRHLVRRRGQEARLRCSPMKGHSHVYWYRQLPEEGLKFMVYLQKENIIDESGMPKERFSAEFPKEGPSILRIQQVVRGDSAAYFCASSPLAGAGKSEQYFGPGTRLTVT.